The rows below give T cell receptor beta chains drawn from one sample of a study of T cells in Graves' hyperthyroidism and ophthalmopathy. TCRdb analysed the multiplex PCR reads with MiXCR anew, one entry per CDR3 protein. The table includes hundreds of thousands of distinct CDR3 sequences, around 15% detected once. Material: blood. Receptors were obtained from a woman between 18 and 29 years old with Graves' hyperthyroidism. Both conserved end residues are part of each CDR3. Each record gives: J gene, D gene, clone size, V gene, CDR3 length, CDR3 protein, CDR3 DNA. D genes are given only for firm matches. Some rows have no size entry. The others give once, few or many, or a class for an expanded clone.

TRBJ2-7,NA,many,TRBV11-2,15,CASSLDWRGAYEQYF,TGTGCCAGCAGCTTAGATTGGAGGGGGGCCTACGAGCAGTACTTC
TRBJ1-5,TRBD1,few,TRBV28,15,CASSFGDRVSQPQHF,TGTGCCAGCAGTTTTGGGGACAGGGTAAGCCAGCCCCAGCATTTT
TRBJ1-5,NA,few,TRBV3-1,15,CASSQDSRRGQPQHF,TGTGCCAGCAGCCAAGATAGCCGGAGGGGGCAGCCCCAGCATTTT
TRBJ2-1,TRBD2,many,TRBV7-2,15,CASRGLAGGRHEQFF,TGTGCCAGCAGGGGCCTAGCGGGTGGCCGCCATGAGCAGTTCTTC
TRBJ1-1,NA,many,TRBV11-2,14,CASSSSSWAFEAFF,TGTGCCAGCAGCTCAAGCAGCTGGGCCTTTGAAGCTTTCTTT
TRBJ1-1,TRBD1,NA,TRBV6-5,14,CASSYGTGLTEAFF,TGTGCCAGCAGTTACGGGACAGGGCTGACTGAAGCTTTCTTT
TRBJ2-4,TRBD2,NA,TRBV6-1,19,CASRPPGLAGVGAKRIQYF,TGTGCCAGCAGACCACCGGGACTAGCGGGAGTCGGGGCAAAACGCATTCAGTACTTC
TRBJ2-7,TRBD2,many,TRBV29-1,14,CSVVTSGKTYEQYF,TGCAGCGTTGTAACTAGCGGCAAGACCTACGAGCAGTACTTC
TRBJ2-5,NA,many,TRBV28,14,CASSLPARLETQYF,TGTGCCAGCAGTTTACCGGCCCGGTTGGAGACCCAGTACTTC
TRBJ2-1,TRBD2,NA,TRBV4-3,15,CASSQVFGAGREQFF,TGCGCCAGCAGCCAAGTTTTCGGAGCGGGACGTGAGCAGTTCTTC
TRBJ1-5,NA,many,TRBV2,14,CASRGGESNQPQHF,TGTGCCAGCAGAGGTGGGGAAAGCAATCAGCCCCAGCATTTT
TRBJ2-2,TRBD1,NA,TRBV24-1,17,CATSDTFTNRGSGELFF,TGTGCCACCAGTGACACATTTACTAACAGGGGATCCGGGGAGCTGTTTTTT
TRBJ1-5,NA,few,TRBV6-5,16,CASSYGLGFGNQPQHF,TGTGCCAGCAGTTACGGGCTGGGGTTTGGCAATCAGCCCCAGCATTTT
TRBJ2-3,TRBD2,few,TRBV25-1,15,CASTAPRGGADTQYF,TGTGCCAGCACCGCCCCACGGGGGGGCGCAGATACGCAGTATTTT
TRBJ1-2,TRBD1,many,TRBV7-2,14,CASSTNGRGQGYTF,TGTGCCAGCTCTACGAACGGGAGGGGGCAAGGCTACACCTTC
TRBJ2-3,NA,many,TRBV20-1,14,CSASGGKVTDTQYF,TGCAGTGCTAGCGGGGGAAAGGTTACAGATACGCAGTATTTT
TRBJ2-1,TRBD2,NA,TRBV6-2/TRBV6-3,14,CALSPGLANNEQFF,TGTGCCTTATCACCGGGACTAGCAAACAATGAGCAGTTCTTC
TRBJ2-7,TRBD1,many,TRBV20-1,14,CSASKDREPYEQYF,TGCAGTGCTAGTAAGGACAGGGAACCCTACGAGCAGTACTTC
TRBJ1-5,NA,many,TRBV12-3/TRBV12-4,14,CASSLAGRGQPQHF,TGTGCCAGCAGTTTAGCAGGGAGAGGTCAGCCCCAGCATTTT
TRBJ1-5,TRBD1,many,TRBV2,15,CASRTGTGGNQPQHF,TGTGCCAGCAGAACCGGGACAGGGGGCAATCAGCCCCAGCATTTT
TRBJ1-6,NA,many,TRBV12-3/TRBV12-4,15,CASSPQGPGHSPLHF,TGTGCCAGCAGTCCCCAGGGCCCAGGCCATTCACCCCTCCACTTT
TRBJ1-3,TRBD1,few,TRBV12-5,18,CASGLALGQGAQGNTIYF,TGTGCTAGTGGTTTGGCCCTGGGACAGGGGGCGCAGGGAAACACCATATATTTT
TRBJ1-2,NA,many,TRBV12-3/TRBV12-4,15,CASSQRGQPSYGYTF,TGTGCCAGCAGTCAACGAGGACAGCCTAGCTATGGCTACACCTTC
TRBJ1-1,NA,NA,TRBV19,16,CASSKTAGSGNTEAFF,TGTGCCAGTTCGAAAACCGCAGGGTCCGGAAACACTGAAGCTTTCTTT
TRBJ1-5,NA,NA,TRBV6-1,14,CASTNLGWDQPQHF,TGTGCCAGCACCAACCTGGGCTGGGATCAGCCCCAGCATTTT
TRBJ2-5,NA,few,TRBV15,14,CATSPHLGQETQYF,TGTGCCACCAGCCCCCACCTAGGGCAAGAGACCCAGTACTTC
TRBJ1-1,NA,few,TRBV4-3,13,CASSQEPGIEAFF,TGCGCCAGCAGCCAAGAACCGGGAATTGAAGCTTTCTTT
TRBJ1-5,NA,many,TRBV30,13,CAWSLGRGQPQHF,TGTGCCTGGAGCCTGGGGCGAGGGCAGCCCCAGCATTTT
TRBJ1-3,NA,NA,TRBV20-1,14,CSARDLSSGNTIYF,TGCAGTGCTCGGGACTTAAGCTCTGGAAACACCATATATTTT
TRBJ2-1,NA,NA,TRBV3-1,14,CASGYRFTYNEQFF,TGTGCCAGCGGTTACAGGTTTACCTACAATGAGCAGTTCTTC
TRBJ2-5,NA,many,TRBV6-1,15,CASSARDSFGETQYF,TGTGCCAGCAGTGCCCGGGACTCTTTCGGGGAGACCCAGTACTTC